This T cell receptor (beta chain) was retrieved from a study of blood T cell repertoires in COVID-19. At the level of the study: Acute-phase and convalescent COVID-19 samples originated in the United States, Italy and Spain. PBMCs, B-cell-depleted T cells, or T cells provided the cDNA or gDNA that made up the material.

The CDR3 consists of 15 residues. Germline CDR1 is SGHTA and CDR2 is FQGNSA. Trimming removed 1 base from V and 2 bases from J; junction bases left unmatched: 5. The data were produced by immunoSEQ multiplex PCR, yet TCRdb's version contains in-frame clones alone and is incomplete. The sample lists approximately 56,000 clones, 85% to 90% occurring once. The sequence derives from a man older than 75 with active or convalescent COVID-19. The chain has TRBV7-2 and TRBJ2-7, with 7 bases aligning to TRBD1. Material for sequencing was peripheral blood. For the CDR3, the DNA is TGTGCCAGCAGCTTAGGAGACAGGGATACCTACGAGCAGTACTTC. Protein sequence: CASSLGDRDTYEQYF.